Here is one T cell receptor beta chain with its context. CDR3 length: 16 residues. Germline CDR1 and CDR2: MDHEN and SYDVKM. V dropped 5 bases and J dropped 4; count of bases not matched to a gene: 10. The authors' processing: Cell counts per sample came from amplifying reference gene primers. Here immunoSEQ multiplex PCR was the method, and the copy in TCRdb shows in-frame clones only, minus some. For V, J and clone size, that table is used; D and trimming come from the DNA. The repertoire consists of 300,000 to 350,000 clones, with around 91% occurring once and the leading ten covering around 3.5%. This specimen belongs to a study of blood T cell repertoires in COVID-19. Turning to the study itself: The United States, Italy and Spain were the sources of the acute and convalescent COVID-19 samples. Sample material is recorded as cDNA or gDNA derived from T cells, B-cell-depleted T cells, or PBMCs.

This clonotype originated in a woman aged 18-30 years who had recovered from COVID-19. J is TRBJ1-2 and V is TRBV28; 10 positions agree with TRBD1. The specimen sequenced was peripheral blood. In DNA form, the CDR3 reads TGTGCCAGCAGTCCAAACCCGACAGGGGGCGTCTATGGCTACACCTTC. Translated: CASSPNPTGGVYGYTF.